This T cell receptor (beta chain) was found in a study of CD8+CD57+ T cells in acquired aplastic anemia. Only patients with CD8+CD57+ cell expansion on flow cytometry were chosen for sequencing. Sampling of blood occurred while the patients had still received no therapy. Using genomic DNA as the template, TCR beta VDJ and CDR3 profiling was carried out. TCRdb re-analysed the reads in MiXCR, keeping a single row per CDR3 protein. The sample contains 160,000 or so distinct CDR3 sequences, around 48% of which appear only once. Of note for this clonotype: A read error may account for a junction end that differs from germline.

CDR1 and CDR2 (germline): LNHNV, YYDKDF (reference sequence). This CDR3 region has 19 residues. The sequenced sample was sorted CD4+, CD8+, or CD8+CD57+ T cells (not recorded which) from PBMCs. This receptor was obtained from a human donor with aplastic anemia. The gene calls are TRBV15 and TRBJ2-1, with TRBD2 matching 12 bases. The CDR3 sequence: CATSGDLVLTSGGHNGQFF. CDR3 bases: TGTGCCACCAGCGGAGATTTGGTTTTAACTAGCGGGGGGCACAATGGGCAGTTCTTC.